This T cell receptor beta chain was captured by sequencing in a study of vaccination effects on CD4 cells after COVID-19. This CDR3 has 15 residues. Trimming cost V 5 bases and J 3 bases, with 17 bases left between them. The germline V gene encodes CDR1 LNHNV and CDR2 YYDKDF (reference sequence). About this clone itself: Its antigen is not identified.

Viral peptide pool expansion of antigen-specific CD4+ T cells preceded sequencing in the ViraFEST assay. The culture ran for 10 days, and then CD4+ T cells were isolated. This person's SARS-CoV-2 infection, confirmed by PCR, occurred between March and December 2020. The culture medium for a few million PBMC per well included 9.5 to 10 IU/ml IL-2 and roughly 10 ug/ml peptides. Sequenced by immunoSEQ multiplex PCR; TCRdb stores in-frame clones only, minus some. The repertoire holds about 27,000 clones, with more than 75% as singletons. Whole-study findings and limits: Vaccine- and infection-induced clones showed marked clonal contraction late following vaccination.

The clonotype comes from a human donor who had a prior SARS-CoV-2 infection. The source was CD4+ T cells from PBMCs cultured with HCoV-NL63 spike peptides, collected before COVID-19 vaccination. V usage is TRBV15 and J usage is TRBJ2-7; D possibly corresponds to TRBD2 (7 bases). Here the CDR3 DNA reads TGTGCCACCAGCCCGGGGGGCGGGAGTCTCTACGAGCAGTACTTC. Residues: CATSPGGGSLYEQYF.